Included here is one T cell receptor beta chain sequence, with context. The germline V gene has CDR1 MNHEY and CDR2 SMNVEV (reference sequence). This CDR3 region has 15 residues. The V end was cut by 4 bases, the J end by 8 bases, with 17 bases between. In the original workflow: Estimation of nucleated cell counts relied on the amplification of reference gene primers. The assay was immunoSEQ multiplex PCR, and TCRdb's table has in-frame clones only and misses some. That table gives V, J and clone size, and the DNA gave D and trimming. The sample consists of approximately 300,000 clones, around 81% of them appearing once. This record belongs to a study of blood T cell repertoires in COVID-19. Across the whole study: Some COVID-19 samples were acute and others convalescent; all came from the United States, Italy and Spain. T cells, B-cell-depleted T cells, or PBMCs provided the cDNA or gDNA that served as material.

The chain combines TRBV27 with TRBJ1-4; possibly TRBD1 for D (6 bases). Sequencing was carried out using peripheral blood. This TCR came from a woman aged 50 to 60 with active or convalescent COVID-19. As DNA, the CDR3 is TGTGCCAGCAGTTACGCGCAGGGGTTCGGGGAAAAACTGTTTTTT. Its protein is CASSYAQGFGEKLFF. Drawing the rest from reference TRBV27 and TRBJ1-4, the complete variable domain is EAQVTQNPRYLITVTGKKLTVTCSQNMNHEYMSWYRQDPGLGLRQIYYSMNVEVTDKGDVPEGYKVSRKEKRNFPLILESPSPNQTSLYFCASSYAQGFGEKLFFGSGTQLSVL.